This T cell receptor (beta chain) is drawn from a study of cytomegalovirus exposure and HLA in healthy donors. It was with 60 Vbeta and 13 Jbeta primers that the PCR ran. Sequencing was performed with immunoSEQ multiplex PCR; in TCRdb, only in-frame clones are kept and a portion is missing. The sample has around 190,000 clones; 65% to 80% are singletons. Every donor was a healthy person donating bone marrow. The CDR3 is 17 amino acids. As for this clone: The antigen remains unidentified.

Study-wide findings and caveats: TRBV6-2, TRBV6-3 and some other V segments were unresolvable in 87-base-pair reads. According to an earlier analysis, most TCR beta V segments yielded productive rearrangements about 87% or about 30% of the time.

Sequencing input: PBMCs. The chain links TRBV12-2 to TRBJ1-3; the D segment call TRBD1 is taken from the table without a DNA check. TRBV12-2 is a pseudogene segment. The TCR sequence derives from a man aged 30 to 45 in good health and CMV-seropositive. CDR3 residues: CASRFLRDRISGNTIYF. The DNA for the CDR3 is TGTGCAAGTCGCTTCCTGAGGGACAGGATCTCTGGAAACACCATATATTTT.